This T cell receptor (beta chain) came from a study of cytomegalovirus exposure and HLA in healthy donors. Study-wide results and limits: Rare TCR sequences dominated, though some public TCRs recurred in many donors. In a later analysis, TCR beta V- and J-gene trimming was associated with a missense DCLRE1C variant.

CDR1 and CDR2 from the germline V gene are SEHNR and FQNEAQ (reference sequence). V lost 3 bases, J lost 4 bases, and 9 bases lay in between. The CDR3 contains 13 residues. Unrecorded immune exposure was likely among donors, who were nominally healthy when sampled. PCR primers comprised 60 Vbeta and 13 Jbeta primers. This table comes from immunoSEQ multiplex PCR, and its TCRdb copy is limited to in-frame clones, with some not included. Here the sample spans tens of thousands of clones, around 82% being singletons. In the case of this clone: Its target is unknown.

The V gene is TRBV7-9, the J gene TRBJ1-1; the D is unclear. The receptor was isolated from a female donor in good health and CMV-seronegative. Sample: PBMCs. The DNA of the CDR3 is TGTGCCAGCAGCTTCAGTGAGGGCACTGAAGCTTTCTTT. Its translation: CASSFSEGTEAFF.